This T cell receptor beta chain was identified in a study of cytotoxic CD8 clonotypes in ibrutinib-treated CLL. The wider study: There were, on average, roughly 260,000 productive templates and 85,000 to 95,000 productive rearrangements per sample. General study results and limits: Public clonotypes were uncommon and contracted or stayed stable on treatment. Sampling times, which were not matched between the groups, differed between sustained-remission patients and progressing patients.

Repertoires were generated with immunoSEQ multiplex PCR, while TCRdb's copy carries only in-frame clones and drops some. This repertoire shows over 250,000 clones, around 69% found once; its top ten account for about 5.7%. Regarding this clone: What it binds is not known.

Trimming removed 4 bases at V and 1 base at J, with 17 bases between. Germline values: CDR1 MGHRA, CDR2 YSYEKL. CDR3 size: 16 residues. Source: PBMCs, taken at disease progression, from a patient treated with ibrutinib. The sequence was collected from a human donor with chronic lymphocytic leukemia. V is TRBV4-1 and J is TRBJ2-7; the D gene could be TRBD1 or TRBD2 (5 bases each). The CDR3 loop is CASSPDGDPWSYEQYF. The CDR3 nucleotides are TGCGCCAGCAGCCCTGACGGGGACCCCTGGTCCTACGAGCAGTACTTC.